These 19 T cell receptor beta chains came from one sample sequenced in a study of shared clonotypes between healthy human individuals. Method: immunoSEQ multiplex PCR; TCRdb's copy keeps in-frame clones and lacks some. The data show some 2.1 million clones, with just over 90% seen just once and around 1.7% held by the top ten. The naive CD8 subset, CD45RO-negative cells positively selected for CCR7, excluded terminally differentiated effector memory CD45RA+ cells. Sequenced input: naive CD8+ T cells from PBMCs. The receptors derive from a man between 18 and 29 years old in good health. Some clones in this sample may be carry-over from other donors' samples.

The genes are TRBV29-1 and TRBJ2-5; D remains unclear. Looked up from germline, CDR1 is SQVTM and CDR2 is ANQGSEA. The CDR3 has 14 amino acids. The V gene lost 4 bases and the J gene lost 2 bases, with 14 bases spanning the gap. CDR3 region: CSVGGGRIQETQYF. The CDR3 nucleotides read TGCAGCGTTGGTGGCGGCCGAATACAAGAGACCCAGTACTTC.

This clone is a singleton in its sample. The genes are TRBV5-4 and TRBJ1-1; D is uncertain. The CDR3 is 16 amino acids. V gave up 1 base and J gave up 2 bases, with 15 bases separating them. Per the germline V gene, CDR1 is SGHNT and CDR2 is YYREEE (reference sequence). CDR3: CASSLYGYQVNTEAFF. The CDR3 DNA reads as TGTGCCAGCAGCTTGTACGGGTATCAGGTAAACACTGAAGCTTTCTTT.

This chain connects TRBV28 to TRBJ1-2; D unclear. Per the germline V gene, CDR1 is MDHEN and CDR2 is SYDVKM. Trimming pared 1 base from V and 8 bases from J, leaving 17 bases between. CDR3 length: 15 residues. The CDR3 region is CASSLFGDRRQGYTF. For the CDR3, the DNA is TGTGCCAGCAGTTTATTCGGTGATCGAAGGCAGGGCTACACCTTC.

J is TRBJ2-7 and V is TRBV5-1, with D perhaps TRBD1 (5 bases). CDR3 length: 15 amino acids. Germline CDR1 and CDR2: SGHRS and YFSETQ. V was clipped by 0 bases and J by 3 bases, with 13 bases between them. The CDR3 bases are TGCGCCAGCAGCTTGGGGAAGGGGTGGAACTACGAGCAGTACTTC. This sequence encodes CASSLGKGWNYEQYF.

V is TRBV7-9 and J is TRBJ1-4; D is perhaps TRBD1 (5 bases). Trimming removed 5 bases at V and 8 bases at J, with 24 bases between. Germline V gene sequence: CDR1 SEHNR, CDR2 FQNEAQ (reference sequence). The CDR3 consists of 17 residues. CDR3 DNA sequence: TGTGCCAGCAGCCCCCAGAGGGTGGGGCAGGGAGGAGAAAAACTGTTTTTT. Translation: CASSPQRVGQGGEKLFF. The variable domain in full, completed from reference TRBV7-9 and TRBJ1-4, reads DTGVSQNPRHKITKRGQNVTFRCDPISEHNRLYWYRQTLGQGPEFLTYFQNEAQLEKSRLLSDRFSAERPKGSFSTLEIQRTEQGDSAMYLCASSPQRVGQGGEKLFFGSGTQLSVL.

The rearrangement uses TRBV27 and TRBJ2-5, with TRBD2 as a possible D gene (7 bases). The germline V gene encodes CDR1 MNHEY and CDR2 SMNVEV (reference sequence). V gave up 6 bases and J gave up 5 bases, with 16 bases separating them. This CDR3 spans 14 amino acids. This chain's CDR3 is CASRRGGDRETQYF. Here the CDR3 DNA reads TGTGCCAGCAGAAGGGGGGGGGATCGGGAGACCCAGTACTTC.

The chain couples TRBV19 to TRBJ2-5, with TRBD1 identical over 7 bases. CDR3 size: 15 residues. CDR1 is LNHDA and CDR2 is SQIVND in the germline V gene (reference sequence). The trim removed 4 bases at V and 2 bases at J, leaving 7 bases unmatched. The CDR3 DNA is TGTGCCAGTAGTAAAGACAGGGTAGGGCAAGAGACCCAGTACTTC. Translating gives CASSKDRVGQETQYF.

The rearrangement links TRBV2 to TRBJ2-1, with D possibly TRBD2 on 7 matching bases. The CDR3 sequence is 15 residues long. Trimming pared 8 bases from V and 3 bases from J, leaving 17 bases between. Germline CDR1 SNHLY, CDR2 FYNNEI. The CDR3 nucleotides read TGTGCCAGCCGAAACACAGGGAGGGGCTACAATGAGCAGTTCTTC. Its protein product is CASRNTGRGYNEQFF.

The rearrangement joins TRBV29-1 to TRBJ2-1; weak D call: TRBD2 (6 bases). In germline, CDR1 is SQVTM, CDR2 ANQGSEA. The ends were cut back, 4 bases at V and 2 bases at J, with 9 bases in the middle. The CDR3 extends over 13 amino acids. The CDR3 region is CSVVAETYNEQFF. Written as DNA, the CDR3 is TGCAGCGTTGTAGCGGAAACCTACAATGAGCAGTTCTTC.

CDR3 bases: TGTGCCAGCAGTTTCACCAGGTGGTCTTCCTACGAGCAGTACTTC. This gives the protein CASSFTRWSSYEQYF. The V gene is TRBV6-5, the J gene TRBJ2-7; D is uncertain. Germline V gene data show CDR1 as MNHEY and CDR2 as SVGAGI. The CDR3 is made up of 15 amino acids. V lost 4 bases to trimming and J lost 1 base, with 14 bases between them.

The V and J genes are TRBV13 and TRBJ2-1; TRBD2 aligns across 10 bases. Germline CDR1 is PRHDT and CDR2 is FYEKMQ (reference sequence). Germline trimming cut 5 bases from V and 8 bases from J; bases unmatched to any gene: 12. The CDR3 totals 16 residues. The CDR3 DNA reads TGTGCCAGCAGCCTCGTTCGGACTAGCGGCCATTATGAGCAGTTCTTC. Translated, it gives CASSLVRTSGHYEQFF.

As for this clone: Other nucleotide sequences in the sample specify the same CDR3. The CDR3 loop is CASSEVGNEQFF. The CDR3 nucleotides read TGTGCCAGCAGTGAAGTAGGGAATGAGCAGTTCTTC. This chain connects TRBV2 to TRBJ2-1; unclear D gene. Germline V gene lookup returns CDR1 SNHLY and CDR2 FYNNEI. Trimming stripped 1 base from V and 7 bases from J, with 5 bases between. The CDR3 runs 12 residues.

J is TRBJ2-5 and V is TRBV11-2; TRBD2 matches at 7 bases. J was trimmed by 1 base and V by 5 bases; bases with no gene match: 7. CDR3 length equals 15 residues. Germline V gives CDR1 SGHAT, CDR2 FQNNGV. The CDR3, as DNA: TGTGCCAGCAGCGCAAACCCTAGCGGCCAAGAGACCCAGTACTTC. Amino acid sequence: CASSANPSGQETQYF.

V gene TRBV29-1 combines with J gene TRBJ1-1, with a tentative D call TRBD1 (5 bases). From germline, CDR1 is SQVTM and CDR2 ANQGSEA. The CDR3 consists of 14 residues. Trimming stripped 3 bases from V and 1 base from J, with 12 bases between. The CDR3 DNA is TGCAGCGTTGATACCCCGGGGCAGAACACTGAAGCTTTCTTT. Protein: CSVDTPGQNTEAFF.

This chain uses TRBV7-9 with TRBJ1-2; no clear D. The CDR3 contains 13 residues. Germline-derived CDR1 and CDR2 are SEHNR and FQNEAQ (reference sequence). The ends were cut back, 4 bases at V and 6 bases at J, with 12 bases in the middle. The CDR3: CASSSREGNGYTF. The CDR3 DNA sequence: TGTGCCAGCAGCTCTCGGGAGGGTAATGGCTACACCTTC.

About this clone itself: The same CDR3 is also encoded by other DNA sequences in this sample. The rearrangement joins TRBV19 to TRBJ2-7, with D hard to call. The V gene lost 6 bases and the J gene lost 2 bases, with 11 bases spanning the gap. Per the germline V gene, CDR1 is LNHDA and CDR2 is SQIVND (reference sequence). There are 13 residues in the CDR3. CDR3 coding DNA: TGTGCCAGTAGCTCGACTCGAACCTACGAGCAGTACTTC. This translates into CASSSTRTYEQYF. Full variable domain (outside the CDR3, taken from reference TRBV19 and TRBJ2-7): DGGITQSPKYLFRKEGQNVTLSCEQNLNHDAMYWYRQDPGQGLRLIYYSQIVNDFQKGDIAEGYSVSREKKESFPLTVTSAQKNPTAFYLCASSSTRTYEQYFGPGTRLTVT.

CDR3 sequence: CASSQDSDRGWETQYF. CDR3 nucleotide sequence: TGTGCCAGCAGCCAAGATTCAGACAGGGGATGGGAGACCCAGTACTTC. J is TRBJ2-5 and V is TRBV14, with TRBD1 matching 8 bases. The CDR3 loop spans 16 amino acids. Germline V gene lookup returns CDR1 SGHDN and CDR2 FVKESK. V was clipped by 0 bases and J by 5 bases; unmatched bases: 8.

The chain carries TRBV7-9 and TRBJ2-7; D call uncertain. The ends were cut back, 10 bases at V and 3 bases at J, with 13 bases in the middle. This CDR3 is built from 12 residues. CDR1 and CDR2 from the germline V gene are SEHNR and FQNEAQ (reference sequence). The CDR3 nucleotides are TGTGCCACCGGACCTACCTTCTACGAGCAGTACTTC. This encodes CATGPTFYEQYF.

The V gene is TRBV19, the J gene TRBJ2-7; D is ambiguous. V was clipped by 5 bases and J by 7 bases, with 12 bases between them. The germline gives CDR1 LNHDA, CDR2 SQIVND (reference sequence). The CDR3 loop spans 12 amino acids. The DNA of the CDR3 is TGTGCCAGTAGTGGAACTTCTGGTGAGCAGTACTTC. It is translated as CASSGTSGEQYF.